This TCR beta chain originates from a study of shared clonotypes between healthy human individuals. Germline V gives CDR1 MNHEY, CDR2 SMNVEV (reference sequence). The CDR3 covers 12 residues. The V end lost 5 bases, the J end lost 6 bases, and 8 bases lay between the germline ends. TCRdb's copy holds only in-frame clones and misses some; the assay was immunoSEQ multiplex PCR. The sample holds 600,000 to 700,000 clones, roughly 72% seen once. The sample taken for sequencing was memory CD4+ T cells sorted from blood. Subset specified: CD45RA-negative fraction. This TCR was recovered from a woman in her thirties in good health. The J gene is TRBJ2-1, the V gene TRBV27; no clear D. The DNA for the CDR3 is TGTGCCAGCAGTCCTATCACCAATGAGCAGTTCTTC. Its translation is CASSPITNEQFF.